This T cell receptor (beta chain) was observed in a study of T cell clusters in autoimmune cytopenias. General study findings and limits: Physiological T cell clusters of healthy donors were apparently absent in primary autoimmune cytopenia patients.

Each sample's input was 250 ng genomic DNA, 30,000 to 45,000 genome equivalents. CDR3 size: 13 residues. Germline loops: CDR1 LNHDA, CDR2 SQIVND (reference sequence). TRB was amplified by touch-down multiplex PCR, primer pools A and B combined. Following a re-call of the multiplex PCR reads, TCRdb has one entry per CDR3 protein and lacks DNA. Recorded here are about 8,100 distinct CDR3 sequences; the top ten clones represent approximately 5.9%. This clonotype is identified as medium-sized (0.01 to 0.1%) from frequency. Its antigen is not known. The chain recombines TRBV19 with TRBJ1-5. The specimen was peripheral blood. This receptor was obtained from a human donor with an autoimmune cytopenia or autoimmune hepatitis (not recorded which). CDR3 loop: CASSHTRNQPQHF.